This T cell receptor (beta chain) emerged from a study of T-cell memory formation after mild COVID-19. Study in general: TCR clustering was largely donor specific. Findings of the study overall: Among contracting clones, CD4+ were mainly CM/EM and CD8+ enriched in EMRA.

Trimming stripped 0 bases from V and 6 bases from J, with 6 bases between. Germline V CDR1 and CDR2: SGHRS, YFSETQ. This CDR3 has 12 residues. Sample barcodes and UMIs were carried by the TCR alpha and TCR beta cDNA libraries that 5'RACE generated with constant-segment primers. In TCRdb, the 5' RACE reads were re-called with MiXCR into one record per CDR3 protein. Altogether 400,000 to 550,000 distinct CDR3 sequences are present, roughly 25% being singletons, with the ten largest covering roughly an eighth. There are many counts of this clonotype. The antigen is undetermined. Sequences were obtained from PBMCs or a T cell subset sorted from them (not recorded which). The clonotype was recovered from an adult woman who had mild COVID-19 (a few samples of this study predate the infection). Cell type and time point are not known. The rearrangement uses TRBV5-1 and TRBJ1-2, with D possibly TRBD1 on 5 matching bases. CDR3: CASSLEGDGYTF. The CDR3 region has the DNA TGCGCCAGCAGCTTGGAAGGGGATGGCTACACCTTC. Full variable domain (outside the CDR3, taken from reference TRBV5-1 and TRBJ1-2): KAGVTQTPRYLIKTRGQQVTLSCSPISGHRSVSWYQQTPGQGLQFLFEYFSETQRNKGNFPGRFSGRQFSNSRSEMNVSTLELGDSALYLCASSLEGDGYTFGSGTRLTVV.